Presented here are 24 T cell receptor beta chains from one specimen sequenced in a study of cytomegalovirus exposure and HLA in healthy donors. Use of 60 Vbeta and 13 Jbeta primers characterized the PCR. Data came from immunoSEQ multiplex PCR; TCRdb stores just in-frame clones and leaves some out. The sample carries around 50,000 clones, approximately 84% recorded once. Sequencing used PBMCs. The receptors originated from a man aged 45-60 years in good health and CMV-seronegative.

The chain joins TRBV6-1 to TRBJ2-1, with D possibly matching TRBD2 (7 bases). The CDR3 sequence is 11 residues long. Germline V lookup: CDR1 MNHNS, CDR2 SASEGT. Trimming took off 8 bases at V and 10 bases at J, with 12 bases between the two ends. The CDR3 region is CASRRGAEQFF. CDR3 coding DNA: TGTGCCAGCCGCCGGGGGGCAGAGCAGTTCTTC.

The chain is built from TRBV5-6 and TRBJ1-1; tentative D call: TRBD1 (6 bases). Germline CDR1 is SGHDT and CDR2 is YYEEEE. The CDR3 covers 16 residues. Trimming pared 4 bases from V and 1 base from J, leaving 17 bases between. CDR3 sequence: CASSVLTGHKNTEAFF. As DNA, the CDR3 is TGTGCCAGCAGCGTATTAACGGGACACAAGAACACTGAAGCTTTCTTT.

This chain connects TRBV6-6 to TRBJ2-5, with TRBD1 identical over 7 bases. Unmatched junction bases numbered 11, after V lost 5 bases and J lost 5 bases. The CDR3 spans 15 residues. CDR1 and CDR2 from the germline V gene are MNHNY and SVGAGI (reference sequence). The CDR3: CASSTDRRHGETQYF. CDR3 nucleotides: TGTGCCAGCAGTACGGACAGGCGTCACGGCGAGACCCAGTACTTC.

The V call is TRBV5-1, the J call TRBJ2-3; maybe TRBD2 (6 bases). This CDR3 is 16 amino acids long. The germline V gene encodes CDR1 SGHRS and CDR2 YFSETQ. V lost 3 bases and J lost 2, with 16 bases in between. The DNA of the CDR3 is TGCGCCAGCAGCTCAGGGACTGGCTCCTTCACAGATACGCAGTATTTT. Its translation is CASSSGTGSFTDTQYF.

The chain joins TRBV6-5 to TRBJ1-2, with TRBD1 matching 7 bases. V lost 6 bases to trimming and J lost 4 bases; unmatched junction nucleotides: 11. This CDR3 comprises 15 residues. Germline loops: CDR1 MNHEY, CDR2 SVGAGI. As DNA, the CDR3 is TGTGCCAGCAGCCCAGACTCAGGGGGATCCTATGGCTACACCTTC. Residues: CASSPDSGGSYGYTF.

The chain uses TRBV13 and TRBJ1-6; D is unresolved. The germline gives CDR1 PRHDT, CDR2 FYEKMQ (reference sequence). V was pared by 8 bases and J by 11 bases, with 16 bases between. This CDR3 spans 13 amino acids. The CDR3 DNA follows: TGTGCCAGCGGGCGGGATGGAGGTACACCCCTCCACTTT. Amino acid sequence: CASGRDGGTPLHF.

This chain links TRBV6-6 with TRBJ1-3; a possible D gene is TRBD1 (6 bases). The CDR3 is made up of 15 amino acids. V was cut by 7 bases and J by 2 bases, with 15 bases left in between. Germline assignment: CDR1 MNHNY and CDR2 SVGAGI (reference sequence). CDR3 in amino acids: CASTSGEGAGNTIYF. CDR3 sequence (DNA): TGTGCCAGCACTTCAGGGGAAGGGGCTGGAAACACCATATATTTT.

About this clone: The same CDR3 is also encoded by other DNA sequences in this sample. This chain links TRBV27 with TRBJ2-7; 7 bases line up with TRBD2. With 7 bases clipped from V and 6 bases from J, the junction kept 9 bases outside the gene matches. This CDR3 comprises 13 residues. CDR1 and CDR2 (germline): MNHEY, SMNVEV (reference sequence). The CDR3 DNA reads TGTGCCAGCAAAACGGGCGGGGGAAGCGAGCAGTACTTC. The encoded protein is CASKTGGGSEQYF.

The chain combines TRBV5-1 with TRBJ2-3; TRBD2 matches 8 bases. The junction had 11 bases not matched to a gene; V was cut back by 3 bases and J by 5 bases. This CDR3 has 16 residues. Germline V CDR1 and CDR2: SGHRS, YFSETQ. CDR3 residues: CASSSGTGGRLDTQYF. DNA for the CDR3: TGCGCCAGCAGCTCCGGGACGGGGGGGCGTCTAGATACGCAGTATTTT.

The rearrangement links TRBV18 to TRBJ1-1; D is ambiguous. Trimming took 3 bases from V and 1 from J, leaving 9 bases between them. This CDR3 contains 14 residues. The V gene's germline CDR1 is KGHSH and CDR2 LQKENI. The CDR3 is CASSPRVTNTEAFF. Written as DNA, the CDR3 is TGTGCCAGCTCACCGCGGGTGACGAACACTGAAGCTTTCTTT. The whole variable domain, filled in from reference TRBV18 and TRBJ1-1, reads NAGVMQNPRHLVRRRGQEARLRCSPMKGHSHVYWYRQLPEEGLKFMVYLQKENIIDESGMPKERFSAEFPKEGPSILRIQQVVRGDSAAYFCASSPRVTNTEAFFGQGTRLTVV.

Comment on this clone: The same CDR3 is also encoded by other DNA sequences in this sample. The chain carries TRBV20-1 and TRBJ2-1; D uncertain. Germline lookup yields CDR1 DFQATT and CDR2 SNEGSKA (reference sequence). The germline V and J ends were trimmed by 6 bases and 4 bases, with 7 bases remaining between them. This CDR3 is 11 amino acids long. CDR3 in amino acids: CSAPSYNEQFF. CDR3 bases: TGCAGTGCCCCCTCTTACAATGAGCAGTTCTTC.

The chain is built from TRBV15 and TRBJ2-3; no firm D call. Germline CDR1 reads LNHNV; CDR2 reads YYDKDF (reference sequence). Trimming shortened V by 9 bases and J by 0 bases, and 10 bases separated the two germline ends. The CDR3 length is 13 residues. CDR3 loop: CATRLGSTDTQYF. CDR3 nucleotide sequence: TGTGCCACACGACTCGGGAGCACAGATACGCAGTATTTT.

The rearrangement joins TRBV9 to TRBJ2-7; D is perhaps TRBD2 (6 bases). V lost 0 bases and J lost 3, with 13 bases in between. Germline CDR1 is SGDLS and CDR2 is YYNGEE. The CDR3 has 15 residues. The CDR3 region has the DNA TGTGCCAGCAGCGTAGATGCGGGGAGGCACTACGAGCAGTACTTC. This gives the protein CASSVDAGRHYEQYF.

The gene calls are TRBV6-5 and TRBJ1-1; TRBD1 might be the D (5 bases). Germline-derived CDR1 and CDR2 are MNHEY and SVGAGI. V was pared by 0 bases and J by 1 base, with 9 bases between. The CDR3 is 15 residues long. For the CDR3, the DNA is TGTGCCAGCAGTTACTCCGCGGGGGGGAACACTGAAGCTTTCTTT. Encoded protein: CASSYSAGGNTEAFF.

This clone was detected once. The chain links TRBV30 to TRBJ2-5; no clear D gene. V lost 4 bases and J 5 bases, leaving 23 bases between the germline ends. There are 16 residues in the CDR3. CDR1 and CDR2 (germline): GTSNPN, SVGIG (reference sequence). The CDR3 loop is CAWKVTGRGSGETQYF. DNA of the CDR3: TGTGCCTGGAAAGTGACCGGCAGAGGCTCCGGGGAGACCCAGTACTTC.

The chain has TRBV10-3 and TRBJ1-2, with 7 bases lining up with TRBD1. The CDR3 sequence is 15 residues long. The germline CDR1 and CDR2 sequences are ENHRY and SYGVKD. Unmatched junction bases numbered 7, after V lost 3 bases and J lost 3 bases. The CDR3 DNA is TGTGCCATCAGTGACATTACAGGGGTGGACTATGGCTACACCTTC. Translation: CAISDITGVDYGYTF.

The chain's CDR3 is CASSLAQGEGNTIYF. For the CDR3, the DNA is TGTGCCAGCAGCTTAGCGCAGGGGGAAGGAAACACCATATATTTT. The V call is TRBV7-9, the J call TRBJ1-3, with 7 bases that match TRBD1. Germline CDR1 SEHNR, CDR2 FQNEAQ (reference sequence). The V and J ends lost 0 bases and 4 bases, in that order; junction bases with no gene match: 3. CDR3 length: 15 amino acids.

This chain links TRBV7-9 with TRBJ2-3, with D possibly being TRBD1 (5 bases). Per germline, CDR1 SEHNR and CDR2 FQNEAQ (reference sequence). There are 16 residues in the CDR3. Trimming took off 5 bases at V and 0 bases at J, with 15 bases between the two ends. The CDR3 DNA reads TGTGCCAGCAGCCCTAGGCAGGGCCCTAGCACAGATACGCAGTATTTT. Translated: CASSPRQGPSTDTQYF.

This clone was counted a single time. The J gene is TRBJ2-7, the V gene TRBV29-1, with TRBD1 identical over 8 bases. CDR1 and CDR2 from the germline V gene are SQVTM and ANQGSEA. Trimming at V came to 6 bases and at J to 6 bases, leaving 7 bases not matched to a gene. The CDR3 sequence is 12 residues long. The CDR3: CSVTGQVSEQYF. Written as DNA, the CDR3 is TGCAGCGTGACGGGACAGGTCTCCGAGCAGTACTTC.

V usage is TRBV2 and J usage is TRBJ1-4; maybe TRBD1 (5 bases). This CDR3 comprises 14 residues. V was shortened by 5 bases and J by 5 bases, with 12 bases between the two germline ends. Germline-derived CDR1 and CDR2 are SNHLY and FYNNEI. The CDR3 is CASSFDRENEKLFF. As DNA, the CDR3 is TGTGCCAGCAGTTTCGACAGAGAAAATGAAAAACTGTTTTTT.

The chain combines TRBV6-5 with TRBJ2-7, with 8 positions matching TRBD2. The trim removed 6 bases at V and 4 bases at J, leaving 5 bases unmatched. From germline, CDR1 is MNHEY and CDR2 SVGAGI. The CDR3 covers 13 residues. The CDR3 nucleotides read TGTGCCAGCAGAAACGGGGGGGGTTACGAGCAGTACTTC. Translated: CASRNGGGYEQYF.

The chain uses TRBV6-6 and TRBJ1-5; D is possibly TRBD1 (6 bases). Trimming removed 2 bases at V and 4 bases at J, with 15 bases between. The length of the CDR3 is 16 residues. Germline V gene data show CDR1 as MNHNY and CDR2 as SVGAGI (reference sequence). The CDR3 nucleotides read TGTGCCAGCAGTTACCCCCTGGGCCAGGGGAATCAGCCCCAGCATTTT. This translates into CASSYPLGQGNQPQHF.

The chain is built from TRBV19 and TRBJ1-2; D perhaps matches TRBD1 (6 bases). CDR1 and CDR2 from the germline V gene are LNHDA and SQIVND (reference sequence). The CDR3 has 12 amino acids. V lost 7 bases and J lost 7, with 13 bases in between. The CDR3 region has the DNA TGTGCCAGTACTCTGGGGGCCGGTGGCTACACCTTC. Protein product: CASTLGAGGYTF.

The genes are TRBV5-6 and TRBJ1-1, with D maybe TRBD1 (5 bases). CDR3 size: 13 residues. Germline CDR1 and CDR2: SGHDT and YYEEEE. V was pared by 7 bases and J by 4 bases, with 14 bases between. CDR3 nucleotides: TGTGCCAGCGGAACAGGCTTTGGCACTGAAGCTTTCTTT. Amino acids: CASGTGFGTEAFF.